These 27 T cell receptor beta chains were all obtained from the same sample, sequenced in a study of blood T cell repertoires in COVID-19. Assay: immunoSEQ multiplex PCR; the TCRdb copy retains only in-frame clones and omits some. The sample has around 300,000 clones, about 83% seen once; the top ten hold 2.5% to 3%. Input material: peripheral blood. These receptors were collected from a man aged 25 to 40 with active or convalescent COVID-19.

The V call is TRBV19, the J call TRBJ1-4; D not certain. CDR1 is LNHDA and CDR2 is SQIVND in the germline V gene (reference sequence). V lost 5 bases to trimming and J lost 5 bases, with 9 bases between them. The CDR3 extends over 13 amino acids. CDR3 sequence (DNA): TGTGCCAGTAGTCCCGAGTTAAATGAAAAACTGTTTTTT. It is translated as CASSPELNEKLFF.

The rearrangement joins TRBV18 to TRBJ2-7, with 12 bases fitting TRBD2. CDR1 and CDR2 (germline): KGHSH, LQKENI. Trimming removed 5 bases from V and 5 bases from J; junction bases left unmatched: 4. The CDR3 is 14 residues long. CDR3 in amino acids: CASSTLAGGDEQYF. The DNA for the CDR3 is TGTGCCAGCTCAACACTAGCGGGGGGCGACGAGCAGTACTTC. The full variable domain, with the rest looked up from reference TRBV18 and TRBJ2-7, is NAGVMQNPRHLVRRRGQEARLRCSPMKGHSHVYWYRQLPEEGLKFMVYLQKENIIDESGMPKERFSAEFPKEGPSILRIQQVVRGDSAAYFCASSTLAGGDEQYFGPGTRLTVT.

The chain is built from TRBV30 and TRBJ1-1; 9 nucleotides align to TRBD1. This CDR3 has 12 amino acids. Germline CDR1 GTSNPN, CDR2 SVGIG (reference sequence). The junction had 2 bases not matched to a gene; V was cut back by 8 bases and J by 1 base. The CDR3 here is CARQGGNTEAFF. DNA for the CDR3: TGTGCCCGACAGGGGGGGAACACTGAAGCTTTCTTT.

This chain connects TRBV1 to TRBJ2-7; the listed D gene, TRBD2, was not tested against the DNA. TRBV1 counts as a pseudogene. The length of the CDR3 is 13 residues. The CDR3 loop is CTSSAEAGYEQYF. The CDR3 coding sequence is TGCACCAGCAGCGCTGAGGCGGGCTACGAGCAGTACTTC.

This chain links TRBV11-3 with TRBJ1-1; the D is unclear. The CDR3 is 13 residues long. Per germline, CDR1 SGHNT and CDR2 YENEEA. The V gene lost 5 bases and the J gene lost 0 bases, with 7 bases spanning the gap. CDR3 residues: CASSIPLNTEAFF. As DNA, the CDR3 is TGTGCCAGCAGCATTCCTCTGAACACTGAAGCTTTCTTT.

CDR3 region: CASTPLRGSPLHF. CDR3 in DNA: TGCGCCAGCACCCCTCTCAGGGGTTCACCCCTCCACTTT. The chain couples TRBV5-1 to TRBJ1-6; a possible D gene is TRBD1 (6 bases). V shed 6 bases and J shed 9 bases, with 13 bases lying between them. The CDR3 sequence is 13 residues long. Germline V gives CDR1 SGHRS, CDR2 YFSETQ.

J is TRBJ2-6 and V is TRBV5-4; no reliable D call. V dropped 4 bases and J dropped 1 base, with 6 bases sitting between them. This CDR3 spans 14 amino acids. Germline V lookup: CDR1 SGHNT, CDR2 YYREEE (reference sequence). DNA for the CDR3: TGTGCCAGCAGCCCCACATCTGGGGCCAACGTCCTGACTTTC. It codes for CASSPTSGANVLTF.

The V gene is TRBV28, the J gene TRBJ2-3; TRBD2 agrees at 9 bases. V trimming: 1 base; J trimming: 5 bases; junction bases outside the gene matches: 10. This CDR3 contains 17 residues. Germline lookup yields CDR1 MDHEN and CDR2 SYDVKM. The CDR3 sequence: CASSLFLAGALGDTQYF. CDR3 sequence (DNA): TGTGCCAGCAGTTTATTTTTAGCGGGAGCGTTGGGAGATACGCAGTATTTT.

In its sample, this clone was seen many times. V usage is TRBV7-6 and J usage is TRBJ2-2; 12 bases are shared with TRBD1. This CDR3 is built from 15 residues. The trim removed 5 bases at V and 5 bases at J, leaving 3 bases unmatched. Germline CDR1 SGHVS, CDR2 FNYEAQ. CDR3 sequence reads: CASSRDRGRTGELFF. The DNA of the CDR3 is TGTGCCAGCAGCCGGGACAGGGGGCGAACCGGGGAGCTGTTTTTT.

The chain combines TRBV10-3 with TRBJ2-2, with 7 bases that match TRBD2. This CDR3 is built from 15 residues. Germline CDR1 and CDR2: ENHRY and SYGVKD. V was clipped by 8 bases and J by 0 bases; unmatched bases: 6. The CDR3 here is CAIAAGLSNTGELFF. DNA of the CDR3: TGTGCCATCGCTGCGGGACTATCGAACACCGGGGAGCTGTTTTTT.

This clone was observed a few times. This chain joins TRBV30 and TRBJ1-1; TRBD1 agrees at 7 bases. This CDR3 has 14 amino acids. In germline, CDR1 is GTSNPN, CDR2 SVGIG (reference sequence). The V and J ends lost 5 bases and 2 bases, in that order; junction bases with no gene match: 8. The CDR3 nucleotides are TGTGCCTGGGGCCCTGGGACAGTAAACACTGAAGCTTTCTTT. Amino acids: CAWGPGTVNTEAFF.

V gene TRBV9 combines with J gene TRBJ2-1; 7 nucleotides line up with TRBD2. This CDR3 is built from 15 residues. V lost 0 bases to trimming and J lost 6 bases; unmatched junction nucleotides: 6. The germline V gene has CDR1 SGDLS and CDR2 YYNGEE. The CDR3 protein is CASSVVAGALNEQFF. The CDR3 DNA is TGTGCCAGCAGCGTAGTTGCGGGAGCCCTCAATGAGCAGTTCTTC.

The genes are TRBV25-1 and TRBJ1-6, with D maybe TRBD1 (5 bases). Trimming removed 2 bases at V and 8 bases at J, with 10 bases between. The CDR3 sequence is 14 residues long. Germline CDR1 is MGHDK and CDR2 is SYGVNS. The CDR3 protein is CASSEPAGDSPLHF. The CDR3 nucleotides read TGTGCCAGCAGTGAACCGGCGGGGGATTCACCCCTCCACTTT.

V is TRBV5-4 and J is TRBJ2-2; 7 bases align to TRBD2. Germline V gene sequence: CDR1 SGHNT, CDR2 YYREEE (reference sequence). This CDR3 spans 16 amino acids. Trimming took 0 bases from V and 0 from J; bases not matched to a gene: 2. CDR3 residues: CASSLAGGTNTGELFF. CDR3 nucleotides: TGTGCCAGCAGCTTGGCGGGGGGAACGAACACCGGGGAGCTGTTTTTT.

V and J are TRBV6-5 and TRBJ1-5, with 7 bases fitting TRBD1. V dropped 5 bases and J dropped 5; count of bases not matched to a gene: 6. The CDR3 has 14 amino acids. CDR1 is MNHEY, CDR2 SVGAGI, per germline. CDR3 nucleotides: TGTGCCAGCAGTCGACCTGGACAGGATCAGCCCCAGCATTTT. Translation: CASSRPGQDQPQHF.

CDR3 sequence reads: CASSLGDRESRAFF. CDR3 sequence (DNA): TGCGCCAGCAGCTTGGGAGACAGGGAAAGTCGGGCTTTCTTT. J is TRBJ1-1 and V is TRBV5-1, with 7 nucleotides matching TRBD1. CDR1 and CDR2 from the germline V gene are SGHRS and YFSETQ. The CDR3 covers 14 residues. V lost 0 bases, J lost 11 bases, and 10 bases stayed unmatched.

V and J are TRBV4-3 and TRBJ1-2, with D unclear. Germline CDR1 reads LGHNA; CDR2 reads YSLEER. There are 16 residues in the CDR3. The ends were cut back, 1 base at V and 0 bases at J, with 12 bases in the middle. The CDR3 region has the DNA TGCGCCAGCAGCCAAGTCAACCTATACTCTAACTATGGCTACACCTTC. Protein: CASSQVNLYSNYGYTF.

This rearrangement joins TRBV7-9 to TRBJ2-1, with 8 bases lining up with TRBD2. The germline gives CDR1 SEHNR, CDR2 FQNEAQ (reference sequence). The CDR3 length is 14 residues. V shed 7 bases and J 2 bases; nucleotides not matched to a gene: 4. The CDR3, as DNA: TGTGCCAGCACCTTCGGGGGGGCCTACAATGAGCAGTTCTTC. This codes for CASTFGGAYNEQFF.

The genes are TRBV19 and TRBJ1-4; D gene unclear. Germline lookup yields CDR1 LNHDA and CDR2 SQIVND (reference sequence). This CDR3 has 16 residues. V gave up 3 bases and J gave up 0 bases, with 11 bases separating them. This CDR3 is CASSMSGPATNEKLFF. The CDR3, as DNA: TGTGCCAGTAGTATGAGTGGGCCTGCAACTAATGAAAAACTGTTTTTT.

This chain connects TRBV2 to TRBJ2-7; no definite D call. The germline V gene has CDR1 SNHLY and CDR2 FYNNEI. V shed 2 bases and J shed 6 bases, with 17 bases lying between them. This CDR3 has 15 amino acids. The CDR3 DNA sequence: TGTGCCAGCAGTGAACCCCCGGTCCGGGTGCGCGAGCAGTACTTC. Protein product: CASSEPPVRVREQYF.

This chain joins TRBV5-1 and TRBJ2-1; maybe TRBD1 (6 bases). V was shortened by 4 bases and J by 7 bases, with 21 bases between the two germline ends. Germline V gene sequence: CDR1 SGHRS, CDR2 YFSETQ. The length of the CDR3 is 16 residues. This CDR3 is CASSPWDTSWGNEQFF. The CDR3 nucleotides read TGCGCCAGCAGCCCATGGGACACTTCGTGGGGAAATGAGCAGTTCTTC.

This rearrangement joins TRBV25-1 to TRBJ1-1; 9 positions agree with TRBD1. The germline CDR1 and CDR2 sequences are MGHDK and SYGVNS. The ends lost 6 bases at V and 2 bases at J; junction bases unmatched: 7. This CDR3 contains 15 residues. CDR3 sequence (DNA): TGTGCCAGCAGCACCGGGACAGGGAAAAACACTGAAGCTTTCTTT. Translating gives CASSTGTGKNTEAFF. The variable domain in full, with the rest retrieved from reference TRBV25-1 and TRBJ1-1, is EADIYQTPRYLVIGTGKKITLECSQTMGHDKMYWYQQDPGMELHLIHYSYGVNSTEKGDLSSESTVSRIRTEHFPLTLESARPSHTSQYLCASSTGTGKNTEAFFGQGTRLTVV.

V gene TRBV27 combines with J gene TRBJ1-1, with TRBD1 matching 9 bases. Germline CDR1 MNHEY, CDR2 SMNVEV (reference sequence). This CDR3 contains 15 residues. V dropped 7 bases and J dropped 4; count of bases not matched to a gene: 10. The CDR3 nucleotides are TGTGCCAGCACCGTTTTAGGACAGGGGTTCACTGAAGCTTTCTTT. It translates to CASTVLGQGFTEAFF.

The rearrangement joins TRBV9 to TRBJ2-3; 15 bases fit TRBD2. V dropped 0 bases and J dropped 0; count of bases not matched to a gene: 2. CDR3 length: 18 amino acids. Germline V gene sequence: CDR1 SGDLS, CDR2 YYNGEE. In nucleotides, the CDR3 is TGTGCCAGCAGCGTAGAAGGGACTAGCGGGGGGAGCACAGATACGCAGTATTTT. The encoded protein is CASSVEGTSGGSTDTQYF.

This chain uses TRBV6-5 with TRBJ1-1, with D tentatively TRBD1 (5 bases). Deletions cut 0 bases from V and 10 bases from J, with 21 bases between. The CDR3 runs to 16 residues. Germline-derived CDR1 and CDR2 are MNHEY and SVGAGI. The DNA for the CDR3 is TGTGCCAGCAGTTACTCGAAGGGTATGGGGGGAGGTTTAGCTTTCTTT. Translation: CASSYSKGMGGGLAFF.

The chain is built from TRBV13 and TRBJ2-1; D is possibly TRBD1 (5 bases). CDR1 and CDR2 (germline): PRHDT, FYEKMQ (reference sequence). There are 14 residues in the CDR3. V was shortened by 6 bases and J by 6 bases, with 15 bases between the two germline ends. CDR3 protein: CASRSNTGVNEQFF. In DNA, the CDR3 is TGTGCCAGCAGGTCCAACACAGGTGTCAATGAGCAGTTCTTC.

The chain carries TRBV14 and TRBJ1-1; TRBD1 is a possible D gene (6 bases). Germline V gives CDR1 SGHDN, CDR2 FVKESK. The germline V and J ends were trimmed by 7 bases and 0 bases, with 12 bases remaining between them. The CDR3 runs to 14 residues. DNA of the CDR3: TGTGCCAGCACCCCCGGACAGTTGAACACTGAAGCTTTCTTT. It translates to CASTPGQLNTEAFF.